The present T cell receptor (beta chain) was sequenced within a study of PD-1 blockade in classical Hodgkin lymphoma. Across the study: Every 2 weeks, patients had 3 mg/kg nivolumab intravenously.

Only in-frame clones appear in the TCRdb table, and some are missing; sequencing was by immunoSEQ multiplex PCR. The table includes about 94,000 clones, more than 85% detected once. Regarding the study as a whole: Newly diagnosed patients had diversity similar to the baseline diversity of complete responders.

Germline CDR1 and CDR2: SGHRS and YFSETQ. The CDR3 covers 19 residues. Trimming took 5 bases from V and 2 from J; bases not matched to a gene: 18. About this clone itself: Its antigen is not identified.

Indicated time point: cycle 4 day 1 (C4D1), after 5 to 7 weeks of nivolumab. All patients relapsed after autologous stem cell transplantation, and brentuximab vedotin exposure varied. This receptor was obtained from a human donor with classical Hodgkin lymphoma. The sample in question was peripheral blood mononuclear cells (PBMCs), obtained before the fourth cycle of nivolumab. The chain has TRBV5-1 and TRBJ2-1, with TRBD2 matching 8 bases. CDR3 in DNA: TGCGCCAGCAGTCCCACAGGGTCGGGTTTTAGCGGGACCTACAATGAGCAGTTCTTC. This encodes CASSPTGSGFSGTYNEQFF.